The T cell receptor (beta chain) under discussion was sequenced for a study of monozygotic twins with cystic fibrosis. In the study overall: With about 15 PCR cycles, barcoded libraries came from around 2.9 micrograms of fragmented DNA. Study-wide findings and caveats: In 13 of 16 pairs, V gene usage was closest to the co-twin's. Monozygotic CF twins shared more identical nucleotide clonotypes than unrelated patients.

V dropped 5 bases and J dropped 4 bases, with 20 bases sitting between them. CDR3 length: 17 amino acids. The germline gives CDR1 SEHNR, CDR2 FQNEAQ (reference sequence). Measured with immunoSEQ multiplex PCR; TCRdb has only the in-frame clones, and not every one. The data show tens of thousands of clones, about 96% seen once. Remarks on this clone: Its antigen is undetermined.

V gene TRBV7-9 combines with J gene TRBJ2-2, with D possibly TRBD2 on 6 matching bases. The clonotype was recovered from a girl aged 2 to 9 with cystic fibrosis. Sequencing was done on a sample of blood. The CDR3, as DNA: TGTGCCAGCAGCCCCCCAATTAGTGCCGGGGGCACCGGGGAGCTGTTTTTT. Protein product: CASSPPISAGGTGELFF.